This T cell receptor beta chain was obtained from a study of blood T cell repertoires in COVID-19. Study summary: The samples span acute and convalescent COVID-19 from the United States, Italy and Spain. PBMCs, B-cell-depleted T cells, or T cells provided the cDNA or gDNA that made up the material.

The CDR3 is 18 amino acids. V was pared by 5 bases and J by 3 bases, with 10 bases of the junction left unmatched. Per germline, CDR1 SGHNT and CDR2 YENEEA. Produced via immunoSEQ multiplex PCR; TCRdb's table is partial and in-frame only. The sample has some 89,000 clones; almost 85% are singletons. The sequence was obtained from a woman aged 80 or older with acute or convalescent COVID-19. The sequenced sample consisted of peripheral blood. This chain links TRBV11-3 with TRBJ2-1; 13 bases are a match to TRBD2. As DNA, the CDR3 is TGTGCCAGCAGCCAGGGACTAGCGGGGAGAGCTAACTACAATGAGCAGTTCTTC. This sequence encodes CASSQGLAGRANYNEQFF.